Listed below are T cell receptor beta chains from one sample, sequenced in a study of blood T cell repertoires in COVID-19. Assay used: immunoSEQ multiplex PCR; TCRdb lists only in-frame clones, some missing. This sample yields roughly 75,000 clones, of which over 65% are seen a single time; 2.6% belongs to the top ten. The material sequenced was peripheral blood. These receptors were taken from a human donor with acute or convalescent COVID-19. The donor label of this sample is uncertain. CDR3s include the opening cysteine and the closing phenylalanine or tryptophan. Fields, in order: clone size, J gene, D gene, V gene, CDR3 DNA, CDR3 protein. The D gene is left open where the match is weak. Part of the rows lack a size; the others show once, few, many or a class for expanded clones.

-	TRBJ2-2	TRBD2	TRBV10-3	TGTGCCATCAGTGAACTAGCGGGGGTCAACACCGGGGAGCTGTTTTTT	CAISELAGVNTGELFF
-	TRBJ1-5	TRBD1	TRBV5-1	TGCGCCAGCAGCTTGACGGGACAGGGTGGCCAGCCCCAGCATTTT	CASSLTGQGGQPQHF
-	TRBJ2-2	-	TRBV27	TGTGCCAGCAGGCCTGGGGCCGACCTTTTGGCCGGGGAGCTGTTTTTT	CASRPGADLLAGELFF
-	TRBJ1-1	-	TRBV5-4	TGTGCCAGCAGCTCCACAGGGCGGAGAACTGAAGCTTTCTTT	CASSSTGRRTEAFF
-	TRBJ1-6	-	TRBV9	TGTGCCAGCAGCGAAACCGGGACACCTAATTCACCCCTCCACTTT	CASSETGTPNSPLHF
once	TRBJ1-4	TRBD1	TRBV5-4	TGTGCCAGCAGCTTCCGGACAGGGGAGAATGAAAAACTGTTTTTT	CASSFRTGENEKLFF
-	TRBJ1-6	-	TRBV11-2	TGTGCCAGCAGCTTAGGGGGCGCGAGAGTATCACCCCTCCACTTT	CASSLGGARVSPLHF
-	TRBJ1-6	-	TRBV30	TGTGCCTGGAGTCGGCAGAGGAATAATTCACCCCTCCACTTT	CAWSRQRNNSPLHF
few	TRBJ2-1	-	TRBV6-5	TGTGCCAGCGCCCTGTCTCTCCCGGCAGGCAATGAGCAGTTCTTC	CASALSLPAGNEQFF
-	TRBJ2-3	-	TRBV7-8	TGTGCCAGCAGCTTAGACGTAGCAGATACGCAGTATTTT	CASSLDVADTQYF
-	TRBJ2-5	TRBD1	TRBV5-1	TGCGCCAGCAGCTTGGGCCGCGGGACAGGACGGTACCAAGAGACCCAGTACTTC	CASSLGRGTGRYQETQYF
-	TRBJ2-2	TRBD2	TRBV24-1	TGTGCCACCAGTGATTTGCTCCGGGGGGGGGCCCACGGCACCGGGGAGCTGTTTTTT	CATSDLLRGGAHGTGELFF
-	TRBJ2-2	TRBD2	TRBV5-6	TGTGCCAGCAGCTTGTATACTAGCGTCTCAACCGGGGAGCTGTTTTTT	CASSLYTSVSTGELFF
-	TRBJ1-6	-	TRBV15	TGTGCCACCAGCAGTGAGGAGCTGTTGGCACCCCTCCACTTT	CATSSEELLAPLHF
-	TRBJ2-7	-	TRBV7-2	TGTGCCAGCTTGGGAGCGGGTTACGAGCAGTACTTC	CASLGAGYEQYF
-	TRBJ1-6	-	TRBV2	TGTGCCAGCAGAGAGGAGACGGGATATTCACCCCTCCACTTT	CASREETGYSPLHF
-	TRBJ1-6	-	TRBV10-3	TGTGCCACCCTTTTGACAGGAAATTCACCCCTCCACTTT	CATLLTGNSPLHF
few	TRBJ2-7	-	TRBV19	TGTGCCAGTAGTATAGACGCCAGCTCCTACGAGCAGTACTTC	CASSIDASSYEQYF
-	TRBJ2-5	TRBD2	TRBV7-3	TGTGCCAGCAGCTTACGGAAAACAGCGGGAGGGAATGGAGAGACCCAGTACTTC	CASSLRKTAGGNGETQYF
-	TRBJ1-6	-	TRBV5-1	TGCGCCAGCAGCGACAACCGTTTAGGCTCTAATTCACCCCTCCACTTT	CASSDNRLGSNSPLHF
-	TRBJ2-3	-	TRBV15	TGTGCCACCAGCAGAGATGGGGTCGGGGGGCCGATAGATACGCAGTATTTT	CATSRDGVGGPIDTQYF
-	TRBJ1-2	TRBD1	TRBV6-5	TGTGCCAGCAGTTTACTCCGACAGGGGAACTATGGCTACACCTTC	CASSLLRQGNYGYTF
-	TRBJ2-3	TRBD2	TRBV9	TGTGCCAGCAGCCGCCAGCGGGATGATACGCAGTATTTT	CASSRQRDDTQYF
-	TRBJ2-1	TRBD2	TRBV29-1	TGCAGTGCGCGGACTAGCGGGGTCAATGAGCAGTTCTTC	CSARTSGVNEQFF
-	TRBJ2-3	-	TRBV5-1	TGCGCCAGCAGCTTAGGCCTCCAGGCAGATACGCAGTATTTT	CASSLGLQADTQYF
-	TRBJ2-1	TRBD2	TRBV11-3	TGTGCCAGCAGCGTAGCGGGGGACTCCAGCTCCTACAATGAGCAGTTCTTC	CASSVAGDSSSYNEQFF
-	TRBJ1-5	TRBD1	TRBV5-4	TGTGCCAGCAGCCCGGACAGGGGAAAGCCCCAGCATTTT	CASSPDRGKPQHF
many	TRBJ2-6	TRBD2	TRBV7-2	TGTGCCAGCAGCTTAGGCGCGGGGGCTGGGGCCAACGTCCTGACTTTC	CASSLGAGAGANVLTF
-	TRBJ1-2	-	TRBV3-1/TRBV3-2	TGTGCCAGCAGCCAGGGGGCCGGGGGGTCCTATGGCTACACCTTC	CASSQGAGGSYGYTF
-	TRBJ1-6	-	TRBV7-9	TGTGCCAGCAGCTCCGGGACCTGGGAGGCCCTCCACTTT	CASSSGTWEALHF
-	TRBJ2-3	TRBD2	TRBV24-1	TGTGCCACCAGTGTCTCGCGGGGGAGCCGCCAGGGCACAGATACGCAGTATTTT	CATSVSRGSRQGTDTQYF
-	TRBJ2-3	TRBD2	TRBV5-4	TGTGCCAGCAGCGTTAGCGGACTAGACACAGATACGCAGTATTTT	CASSVSGLDTDTQYF
-	TRBJ1-2	-	TRBV7-3	TGTGCCAGCAGCCTCCGCGCCAATAGTGGCTACACCTTC	CASSLRANSGYTF
-	TRBJ1-1	-	TRBV7-2	TGTGCCAGCAGCCGGACAGTCCTCACTGAAGCTTTCTTT	CASSRTVLTEAFF
few	TRBJ2-7	TRBD1	TRBV5-1	TGCGCCAGCAGTGTACAAGGACAGGGGGCTGGCGAGCAGTACTTC	CASSVQGQGAGEQYF